In its sample, the clone carrying this T cell receptor beta chain was seen a few times. Its specificity is not known. The study excluded patients with uncontrolled infection, other autoimmune disease, pregnancy or lactation. The CDR3 consists of 12 residues. V was cut by 3 bases and J by 7 bases, with 7 bases left in between. Germline CDR1 reads WSHSY; CDR2 reads SAAADI. The data were taken from a study of T cells in Graves' hyperthyroidism and ophthalmopathy. General observations from the study: Blood also showed most of the thyroid clonotypes that were expanded above 0.001. In simple terms, a model built on 13 V-J features told ophthalmopathy apart from stable hyperthyroidism.

TCR beta CDR3 regions were amplified from RNA transcripts. HTBI primers drove first-round RT-PCR of the TCR CDR3. TCRdb re-called the multiplex PCR reads through MiXCR, storing one row per CDR3 protein. The sample lists under 300,000 distinct CDR3 sequences, about 20% seen once, with around two thirds in the top ten. This receptor was obtained from a man in his thirties or forties with Graves' ophthalmopathy. Material for sequencing was blood. V is TRBV10-2 and J is TRBJ2-1; unclear D gene. The CDR3 region has the DNA TGCGCCAGCAGTGAACGGCAAAATGAGCAGTTCTTC. As protein: CASSERQNEQFF.